The T cell receptor (beta chain) described here comes from a study of T-cell reconstitution after alpha-beta-depleted transplantation in children. The germline V and J ends were trimmed by 2 bases and 4 bases, with 7 bases remaining between them. Germline V gene data show CDR1 as SGHRS and CDR2 as YFSETQ. The CDR3 runs to 12 residues. Study-wide findings and caveats: Surviving thymic progenitors and recipient T cells were the source of high TCRbeta diversity at day 60 in some patients. Alpha-beta T cells present about two months after transplant were reported to originate from several hundred expanded graft clones. The main origin of T-cell counts and diversity one year after transplant was newly produced T cells.

Molecular barcoding with unique molecular identifiers was used for the TCRbeta library. TCRdb analysed the PCR reads with MiXCR anew, one entry per CDR3 protein. Here the sample spans around 30,000 distinct CDR3 sequences, under 8% being singletons. This clonotype was detected many times. The antigen is undetermined. The receptor was isolated from a child under two years old who had a stem cell transplant for acute myeloid leukemia, so the T cells may come from the graft donor. The chain recombines TRBV5-1 with TRBJ2-7; D is unclear. This sample comprised peripheral blood, obtained 60 days after TCRalphabeta/CD19-depleted stem cell transplant. This CDR3 reads CASSFSGYEQYF. CDR3 coding DNA: TGCGCCAGCAGCTTCTCAGGTTACGAGCAGTACTTC.